This is a list of T cell receptor beta chains from one sample in a study of STAT5B mutations in CD4+ large granular lymphocyte leukemia. Clones were read by immunoSEQ multiplex PCR, and TCRdb kept only the in-frame ones, dropping some. The sample lists around 29,000 clones, roughly 79% occurring once. What was sequenced was CD4+ T cells from blood buffy coats. The origin of the receptors is a human donor in good health. Each CDR3 is given with its conserved first and last residue. The order of the fields is J gene, clone size, V gene, D gene, CDR3 DNA, CDR3 protein. The D gene is left open where the match is weak. A clone size is listed for some rows: how often the clone was seen (once, few, many), or a class if it is expanded.

TRBJ2-3 | - | TRBV2 | - | TGTGCCAGCGGAAACACAGATACGCAGTATTTT | CASGNTDTQYF
TRBJ2-1 | few | TRBV9 | TRBD2 | TGTGCCAGCAGCGTGTCTAGCGGGGGGGCAAATGAGCAGTTCTTC | CASSVSSGGANEQFF
TRBJ2-7 | - | TRBV30 | - | TGTGCCTGGAGTGTAAGGGGGAGGGCACTCTACGAGCAGTACTTC | CAWSVRGRALYEQYF
TRBJ2-7 | - | TRBV19 | TRBD2 | TGTGCCAGTGGGACTAGCGGGAGCTCCTACGAGCAGTACTTC | CASGTSGSSYEQYF
TRBJ2-7 | few | TRBV5-1 | - | TGCGCCAGCAGCCCGAATAGGAGGGAGCAGTACTTC | CASSPNRREQYF
TRBJ2-7 | - | TRBV27 | - | TGTGCCAGCAGTTTGGGACCGGCATTGGGGTACGAGCAGTACTTC | CASSLGPALGYEQYF
TRBJ2-5 | - | TRBV7-9 | TRBD1 | TGTGCCAGCAGCGATCTGACAGGGCCAATACAAGAGACCCAGTACTTC | CASSDLTGPIQETQYF
TRBJ1-4 | once | TRBV5-1 | TRBD1 | TGCGCCAGCAGCACTGGGACAGGGTTTAATGAAAAACTGTTTTTT | CASSTGTGFNEKLFF
TRBJ2-1 | - | TRBV11-2 | TRBD2 | TGTGCCAGCAGCACCTGGACTAGCGGGGGGCCTAATGAGCAGTTCTTC | CASSTWTSGGPNEQFF
TRBJ2-3 | once | TRBV19 | TRBD2 | TGTGCCAGTAGTGCGCCAGCGGGGGGCACAGATACGCAGTATTTT | CASSAPAGGTDTQYF
TRBJ1-1 | - | TRBV27 | - | TGTGCCAGCAGTCTCAGGGCCTCGAACACTGAAGCTTTCTTT | CASSLRASNTEAFF
TRBJ2-2 | - | TRBV7-3 | TRBD2 | TGTGCCAGCAGCGGCGGGGGGGTGGGACCCGGGGAGCTGTTTTTT | CASSGGGVGPGELFF
TRBJ1-2 | - | TRBV9 | TRBD1 | TGTGCCAGCAGCGCCGGGGACAGGGAGTTCTATGGCTACACCTTC | CASSAGDREFYGYTF
TRBJ1-3 | few | TRBV5-4 | - | TGTGCCAGCAGCTTGATCTCTGGAAACACCATATATTTT | CASSLISGNTIYF
TRBJ1-4 | - | TRBV27 | TRBD1 | TGTGCCAGCAGTCCCTCACAGGGGGAAAAACTGTTTTTT | CASSPSQGEKLFF
TRBJ1-4 | - | TRBV18 | - | TGTGCCAGCTCTCCCCCGGCCGCTAATGAAAAACTGTTTTTT | CASSPPAANEKLFF
TRBJ2-3 | once | TRBV6-1 | - | TGTGCCAGCAGTGGGCAGTTAACAGATACGCAGTATTTT | CASSGQLTDTQYF
TRBJ2-2 | - | TRBV5-1 | - | TGCGCCAGCAGCTCCCCCAGGGGCGAGAACACCGGGGAGCTGTTTTTT | CASSSPRGENTGELFF
TRBJ2-6 | - | TRBV5-1 | TRBD1 | TGCGCCAGCAGCGCCCGGACAGGGATGGGTACTGGGGCCAACGTCCTGACTTTC | CASSARTGMGTGANVLTF
TRBJ1-1 | - | TRBV7-9 | TRBD1 | TGTGCCAGCAGCTTAGATCCGGGACAGGGAAACACTGAAGCTTTCTTT | CASSLDPGQGNTEAFF
TRBJ1-4 | few | TRBV19 | - | TGTGCCAGTAGTGGATTAGGAGGATCGGAGGAGGAACTGTTTTTT | CASSGLGGSEEELFF
TRBJ2-1 | - | TRBV28 | - | TGTGCCAGCAGCAAGCACAGTAGCTCCTACAATGAGCAGTTCTTC | CASSKHSSSYNEQFF
TRBJ2-3 | - | TRBV7-3 | - | TGTGCCAGCAGCTCCCCCGGGGTCACAGATACGCAGTATTTT | CASSSPGVTDTQYF
TRBJ2-1 | - | TRBV19 | TRBD1 | TGTGCCAGTAGGACCGGGACAGGGTATAACAATGAGCAGTTCTTC | CASRTGTGYNNEQFF
TRBJ2-7 | - | TRBV7-1 | - | TGTGCCAGCAGCCCCGACTCCGGTAGGGGGGAGCAGTACTTC | CASSPDSGRGEQYF
TRBJ2-7 | - | TRBV6-1 | - | TGTGCCAGCAGTGCGGGTACACAGACTTTATGGGAGCAGTACTTC | CASSAGTQTLWEQYF
TRBJ1-2 | once | TRBV29-1 | - | TGCAGCGTTGTGTGGAAGGGCTTATCGGGCTACACCTTC | CSVVWKGLSGYTF
TRBJ2-1 | - | TRBV7-2 | TRBD2 | TGTGCCAGCACCGAAGCGGGACCAAATGAGCAGTTCTTC | CASTEAGPNEQFF
TRBJ1-1 | - | TRBV7-9 | - | TGTGCCAGCAGCGTAGGACCGGCTGAAGCTTTCTTT | CASSVGPAEAFF
TRBJ2-5 | once | TRBV19 | TRBD1 | TGTGCCAGTAGTATCAGACAGGGCCAAGAGACCCAGTACTTC | CASSIRQGQETQYF
TRBJ1-2 | - | TRBV5-1 | - | TGCGCCAGCAGCTTGACGGGGGTCCAAACTATGGGCTACACCTTC | CASSLTGVQTMGYTF
TRBJ2-7 | once | TRBV29-1 | - | TGCAGCGTTGCGGAGACAGCCGCCTACGAGCAGTACTTC | CSVAETAAYEQYF
TRBJ2-1 | - | TRBV19 | - | TGTGCCAGTAGTATGCAACTAGAGGCTAATGAGCAGTTCTTC | CASSMQLEANEQFF
TRBJ2-3 | - | TRBV19 | TRBD2 | TGTGCCACGAGACTAGCGGGGACAGATACGCAGTATTTT | CATRLAGTDTQYF
TRBJ2-3 | few | TRBV12-5 | TRBD2 | TGTGCTAGTGGTGGTCTAGCGGGGTCAGATACGCAGTATTTT | CASGGLAGSDTQYF
TRBJ2-7 | - | TRBV28 | TRBD1 | TGTGCCAGCAGGACAGGGGGCTTCTCCTACGAGCAGTACTTC | CASRTGGFSYEQYF
TRBJ1-2 | - | TRBV6-5 | - | TGTGCCAGCAAGGAGGGGGATGACTCCTATGGCTACACCTTC | CASKEGDDSYGYTF
TRBJ1-4 | few | TRBV14 | - | TGTGCCAGCAGCCAAGAACTCCCAGGGAATGAAAAACTGTTTTTT | CASSQELPGNEKLFF
TRBJ1-6 | few | TRBV10-3 | TRBD1 | TGTGCCATCACCCAGGACAGGGCCACCCGTCGACTCCACTTT | CAITQDRATRRLHF
TRBJ2-1 | - | TRBV29-1 | - | TGCAGCGTTGGCGGGGAGTTAGAGCAGTTCTTC | CSVGGELEQFF
TRBJ1-1 | few | TRBV5-6 | - | TGTGCCAGCAGCTTCCGCCCGAACACTGAAGCTTTCTTT | CASSFRPNTEAFF
TRBJ1-2 | - | TRBV7-2 | - | TGTGCCAGCAGCACCGATAGACAGAATACCCCGACCTTC | CASSTDRQNTPTF
TRBJ2-5 | - | TRBV1 | - | TGCACCAGCAGCCAAGTGTCTAGCGGTGGGGAGACCCAGTACTTC | CTSSQVSSGGETQYF
TRBJ1-1 | few | TRBV2 | - | TGTGCCAGCATTAGGCTGATCACTGAAGCTTTCTTT | CASIRLITEAFF
TRBJ2-1 | - | TRBV5-1 | TRBD2 | TGCGCCAGCAGCCGGGGGGTAGCGGGAGTTGAGCAGTTCTTC | CASSRGVAGVEQFF
TRBJ2-1 | - | TRBV4-1 | - | TGCGCCAGCAGCTTTCCCCGGACTGCTGGGACCTACAATGAGCAGTTCTTC | CASSFPRTAGTYNEQFF
TRBJ2-3 | - | TRBV28 | TRBD2 | TGTGCCAGCGCAGCAGCGGGACTTGATAAGGATACGCAGTATTTT | CASAAAGLDKDTQYF
TRBJ1-5 | - | TRBV2 | - | TGTGCCAGCAGTGGCGGGGGGCAGCCCCAGCATTTT | CASSGGGQPQHF
TRBJ2-7 | - | TRBV28 | - | TGTGCCAGCAGTTTGCGGGACCCATCACCATTTTACGAGCAGTACTTC | CASSLRDPSPFYEQYF
TRBJ2-7 | - | TRBV7-2 | TRBD1 | TGTGCCAGCAGCCCCTCGGGACAGGGGTGGTACGAGCAGTACTTC | CASSPSGQGWYEQYF
TRBJ2-3 | - | TRBV10-3 | - | TGTGCCATCAGTGAGCGGGACCTAGGGGATACGCAGTATTTT | CAISERDLGDTQYF
TRBJ2-7 | - | TRBV5-5 | TRBD2 | TGTGCCAGCAGCTTGAGCGGACTAGCGGGAATGTACGAGCAGTACTTC | CASSLSGLAGMYEQYF
TRBJ1-4 | few | TRBV30 | TRBD1 | TGTGCCTGGAGTCCGGACAGGGGGCTCGAAAAACTGTTTTTT | CAWSPDRGLEKLFF
TRBJ2-1 | - | TRBV6-5 | TRBD2 | TGTGCCGCCAGACGAACTAGCGATAACAATGAGCAGTTCTTC | CAARRTSDNNEQFF
TRBJ1-5 | - | TRBV7-2 | - | TGTGCCAGCAGCTTGATGGGGGGGGGCAATCAGCCCCAGCATTTT | CASSLMGGGNQPQHF
TRBJ2-1 | - | TRBV28 | - | TGTGCCAGCAGTAACCCATGGGGGTATGAGCAGTTCTTC | CASSNPWGYEQFF
TRBJ2-7 | few | TRBV18 | TRBD1 | TGTGCCAGCTCACGACAGGGGAACGAGCAGTACTTC | CASSRQGNEQYF